This note documents a single TCR beta chain sequence. The data were obtained in a study of blood T cell repertoires in COVID-19. For the study at large: Samples of COVID-19 (acute and convalescent) were obtained from the United States, Italy and Spain. The cDNA or gDNA used as material had been derived from T cells, B-cell-depleted T cells, or PBMCs.

Authors' analysis steps: Nucleated cell counts were estimated from reference gene primer amplification. Measured with immunoSEQ multiplex PCR; TCRdb has only the in-frame clones, and not every one. D and trimming come from the DNA, and the V and J calls and clone size come from that table. The table has about 140,000 clones, approximately 79% seen once. The origin of this receptor is a man between 60 and 75 years old with acute or convalescent COVID-19. The sample comprised peripheral blood.

The CDR3 region is CASSQEITDSYEQYF. For the CDR3, the DNA is TGCGCCAGCAGCCAAGAAATAACAGATTCCTACGAGCAGTACTTC. V is TRBV4-3 and J is TRBJ2-7; no definite D call. The germline gives CDR1 LGHNA, CDR2 YSLEER. CDR3 length: 15 amino acids. Trimming cost V 0 bases and J 1 base, with 10 bases left between them.